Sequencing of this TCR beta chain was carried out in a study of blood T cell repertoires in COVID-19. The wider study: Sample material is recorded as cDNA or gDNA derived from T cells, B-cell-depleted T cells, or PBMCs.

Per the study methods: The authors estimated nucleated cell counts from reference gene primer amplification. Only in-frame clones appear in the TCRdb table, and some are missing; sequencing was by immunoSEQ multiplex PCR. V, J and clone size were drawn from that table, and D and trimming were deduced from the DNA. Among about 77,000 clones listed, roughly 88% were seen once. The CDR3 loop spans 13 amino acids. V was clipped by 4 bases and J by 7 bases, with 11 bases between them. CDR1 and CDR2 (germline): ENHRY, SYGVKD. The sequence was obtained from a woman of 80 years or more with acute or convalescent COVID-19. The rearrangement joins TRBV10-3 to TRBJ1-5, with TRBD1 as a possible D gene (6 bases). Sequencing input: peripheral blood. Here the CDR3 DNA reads TGTGCCATCAGTGGAGGTGACAGGCAGCCCCAGCATTTT. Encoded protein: CAISGGDRQPQHF.